The source of this TCR beta chain is a study of response to subunit inactivated influenza vaccine. TCRdb redid the calling of the RT-PCR reads with MiXCR, one entry per CDR3 protein. Of about 240,000 distinct CDR3 sequences listed, more than 10% are singletons. Overall study findings and caveats: It was the authors' suggestion that each seasonal influenza vaccination recruits few new T cells.

This clonotype has just a few counts. The target antigen is unknown. Germline V lookup: CDR1 SQVTM, CDR2 ANQGSEA. This CDR3 comprises 13 residues. The V and J ends lost 4 bases and 5 bases, in that order; junction bases with no gene match: 5. This TCR was recovered from a man over 45 who received an inactivated influenza vaccine. The source was non-naive T cells sorted from PBMCs, collected around 15 days before vaccination. This rearrangement joins TRBV29-1 to TRBJ2-5, with 9 bases that match TRBD1. The CDR3 region is CSVGTGGWETQYF. The CDR3 bases are TGCAGCGTTGGAACAGGGGGCTGGGAGACCCAGTACTTC. The full variable domain, with the rest looked up from reference TRBV29-1 and TRBJ2-5, is SAVISQKPSRDICQRGTSLTIQCQVDSQVTMMFWYRQQPGQSLTLIATANQGSEATYESGFVIDKFPISRPNLTFSTLTVSNMSPEDSSIYLCSVGTGGWETQYFGPGTRLLVL.